Listed below are T cell receptor beta chains from one sample, sequenced in a study of T cell responses to AZD1222 COVID-19 vaccine. This table comes from immunoSEQ multiplex PCR, and its TCRdb copy is limited to in-frame clones, with some not included. The table shows over 100,000 clones, with around 86% occurring only once. Sequenced here: peripheral blood, sampled 28 days after the second dose of the MenACWY control vaccine. These receptor sequences come from an adult who received the MenACWY meningococcal vaccine as a control. The CDR3 runs from the conserved cysteine through the conserved F or W. A D gene is named only where the DNA matches it firmly. Clone size is given for some rows only: seen once, a few or many times, or a class if the clone is expanded.

d_gene: NA; v_gene: TRBV7-2; j_gene: TRBJ1-5; abundance: few; CDR3aa: CASSPRTASNQPQHF; CDR3nt: TGTGCCAGCAGCCCTCGGACAGCGAGCAATCAGCCCCAGCATTTT
d_gene: TRBD2; v_gene: TRBV18; j_gene: TRBJ2-5; abundance: NA; CDR3aa: CASSQLAGEETQYF; CDR3nt: TGTGCCAGCTCACAGCTAGCGGGGGAAGAGACCCAGTACTTC
d_gene: NA; v_gene: TRBV4-2; j_gene: TRBJ1-2; abundance: NA; CDR3aa: CASSQDRYYGYTF; CDR3nt: TGTGCCAGCAGCCAAGACAGATACTATGGCTACACCTTC
d_gene: NA; v_gene: TRBV18; j_gene: TRBJ2-7; abundance: NA; CDR3aa: CASSPGAYEQYF; CDR3nt: TGTGCCAGCTCACCGGGGGCCTACGAGCAGTACTTC
d_gene: NA; v_gene: TRBV5-6; j_gene: TRBJ2-1; abundance: NA; CDR3aa: CASSLRSSYNEQFF; CDR3nt: TGTGCCAGCAGCTTGCGCAGCTCCTACAATGAGCAGTTCTTC
d_gene: NA; v_gene: TRBV3-1/TRBV3-2; j_gene: TRBJ2-7; abundance: NA; CDR3aa: CASSQGYEQYF; CDR3nt: TGTGCCAGCAGCCAAGGGTACGAGCAGTACTTC
d_gene: NA; v_gene: TRBV24-1; j_gene: TRBJ2-5; abundance: NA; CDR3aa: CATSDFARQGQETQYF; CDR3nt: TGTGCCACCAGTGATTTTGCGCGGCAGGGCCAAGAGACCCAGTACTTC
d_gene: NA; v_gene: TRBV7-3; j_gene: TRBJ2-7; abundance: NA; CDR3aa: CASSRGDSYEQYF; CDR3nt: TGTGCCAGCAGCCGAGGCGACTCCTACGAGCAGTACTTC
d_gene: TRBD2; v_gene: TRBV19; j_gene: TRBJ2-4; abundance: NA; CDR3aa: CASSLRGDSLAKNIQYF; CDR3nt: TGTGCCAGTAGTCTCCGGGGGGACTCTTTAGCCAAAAACATTCAGTACTTC
d_gene: TRBD1; v_gene: TRBV27; j_gene: TRBJ1-5; abundance: NA; CDR3aa: CASRLGTGYGQPQHF; CDR3nt: TGTGCCAGCCGCCTCGGGACAGGGTACGGTCAGCCCCAGCATTTT
d_gene: TRBD1; v_gene: TRBV6-5; j_gene: TRBJ1-2; abundance: NA; CDR3aa: CASSYAPGQGVYGYTF; CDR3nt: TGTGCCAGCAGTTACGCCCCGGGACAGGGGGTTTATGGCTACACCTTC
d_gene: NA; v_gene: TRBV5-1; j_gene: TRBJ2-3; abundance: NA; CDR3aa: CASSGNSGGTDTQYF; CDR3nt: TGCGCCAGCAGCGGAAATAGTGGCGGCACAGATACGCAGTATTTT
d_gene: NA; v_gene: TRBV28; j_gene: TRBJ2-5; abundance: few; CDR3aa: CASSLGEGPQETQYF; CDR3nt: TGTGCCAGCAGTTTAGGCGAGGGACCCCAAGAGACCCAGTACTTC
d_gene: TRBD2; v_gene: TRBV29-1; j_gene: TRBJ2-1; abundance: NA; CDR3aa: CSVEDSGGARNEQFF; CDR3nt: TGCAGCGTTGAAGATAGCGGGGGGGCGAGGAATGAGCAGTTCTTC
d_gene: NA; v_gene: TRBV10-1; j_gene: TRBJ2-3; abundance: NA; CDR3aa: CASSEYRGGTQYF; CDR3nt: TGCGCCAGCAGTGAGTATCGGGGCGGTACGCAGTATTTT
d_gene: TRBD2; v_gene: TRBV9; j_gene: TRBJ2-3; abundance: NA; CDR3aa: CASSVSGEPRTDTQYF; CDR3nt: TGTGCCAGCAGCGTTAGCGGGGAGCCTCGCACAGATACGCAGTATTTT